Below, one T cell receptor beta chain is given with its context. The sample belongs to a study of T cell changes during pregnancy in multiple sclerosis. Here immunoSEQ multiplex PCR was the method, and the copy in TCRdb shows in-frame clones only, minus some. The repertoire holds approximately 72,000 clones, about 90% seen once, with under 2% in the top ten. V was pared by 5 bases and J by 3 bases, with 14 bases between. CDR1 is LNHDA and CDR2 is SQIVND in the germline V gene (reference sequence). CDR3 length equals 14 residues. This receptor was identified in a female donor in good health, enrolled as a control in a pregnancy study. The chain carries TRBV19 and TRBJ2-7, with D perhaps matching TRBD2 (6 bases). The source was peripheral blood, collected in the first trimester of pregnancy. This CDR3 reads CASSLRTGVYEQYF. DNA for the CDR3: TGTGCCAGTAGTCTAAGGACGGGAGTCTACGAGCAGTACTTC.